The 10 T cell receptor beta chains in this list originate from one sample, sequenced in a study of T-cell reconstitution after alpha-beta-depleted transplantation in children (dated by TCRdb to the mid-2010s). The method was PCR. The sequencer listed for this sample is Illumina HiSeq 2500. TCR libraries were prepared with molecular barcoding, using unique molecular identifiers to normalize TCRbeta repertoire quantification. TCRdb redid the processing of the public reads, applying fastp at Q25 and MiXCR, and retained in-frame beta chains. Each entry merges the rows of one CDR3 protein and shows their most common DNA and genes. In all, the sample holds a few hundred thousand distinct CDR3 sequences, and around 10% of those were seen once. The top ten clonotypes cover 20% to 30% of the sample. The treatment or condition label here, explained by the study, means: allogeneic hematopoietic cell transplantation with graft depleted of TCRalphabeta T cells and CD19 B cells.

The source was peripheral blood, collected 180 days after TCRalphabeta/CD19-depleted stem cell transplant. These receptors all stem from a male patient between 2 and 9 years old who had a stem cell transplant for chronic granulomatous disease, so the T cells may come from the graft donor.

As for this clonotype: A much larger clone differs by one base, so this may be a read error. CDR3 DNA: TGTGCCAGCAGCCTTTGGCCCCGTAGGACAACTAACTATGGCTACACCTTC. Its protein is CASSLWPRRTTNYGYTF. The genes are TRBV5-8 and TRBJ1-2, with a weak D call TRBD1 (5 bases). Germline CDR1 SGHTS, CDR2 YDEGEE. The CDR3 is made up of 17 amino acids. V lost 4 bases and J lost 0, with 19 bases in between.

The V gene is TRBV9, the J gene TRBJ2-1; 8 nucleotides align to TRBD2. The CDR3 covers 16 residues. Germline-derived CDR1 and CDR2 are SGDLS and YYNGEE. The J segment lost 3 bases and the V segment lost 3 bases, leaving 8 bases of the junction unmatched. The CDR3 region is CASSAYLTSGYNEQFF. DNA of the CDR3: TGTGCCAGCAGCGCATACCTTACTAGCGGCTACAATGAGCAGTTCTTC.

This clonotype was seen at least ten times. The chain carries TRBV20-1 and TRBJ2-7, with D uncertain. V was shortened by 1 base and J by 3 bases, with 10 bases between the two germline ends. The CDR3 has 13 amino acids. Germline lookup yields CDR1 DFQATT and CDR2 SNEGSKA (reference sequence). The CDR3 sequence: CSARGPDHYEQYF. In nucleotides, the CDR3 is TGCAGTGCTAGAGGCCCCGACCACTACGAGCAGTACTTC.

The sample holds many counts of this clonotype. The chain employs TRBV20-1 and TRBJ2-2, with D perhaps being TRBD1 or TRBD2 (5 bases each). The CDR3 is 15 residues long. The germline CDR1 and CDR2 sequences are DFQATT and SNEGSKA (reference sequence). V lost 1 base to trimming and J lost 2 bases, with 11 bases between them. DNA for the CDR3: TGCAGTGCTAGAGCAGTCCGGGACAACACCGGGGAGCTGTTTTTT. Its translation: CSARAVRDNTGELFF.

As for this clonotype: Just one base apart from a much larger clone, this may be a read error. V gene TRBV27 combines with J gene TRBJ2-7, with 7 nucleotides matching TRBD2. With V trimmed by 3 bases and J by 3 bases, 8 bases remained unmatched. The CDR3 spans 15 residues. Germline V gives CDR1 MNHEY, CDR2 SMNVEV (reference sequence). The CDR3 coding sequence is TGTGCCAGCAGTTTTTTGGGGGAGGGCCTCTACGAGCAGTACTTC. Protein sequence: CASSFLGEGLYEQYF.

This clonotype was detected ten times or more. The genes are TRBV27 and TRBJ1-6; perhaps TRBD1 as D (6 bases). Germline CDR1 reads MNHEY; CDR2 reads SMNVEV (reference sequence). V lost 3 bases, J lost 7 bases, and 10 bases lay in between. This CDR3 contains 14 residues. The CDR3, as DNA: TGTGCCAGCAGTTTCCGGGGGCCCAATTCACCCCTCCACTTT. This translates into CASSFRGPNSPLHF.

This clonotype was detected many times. The chain combines TRBV20-1 with TRBJ2-1; D call uncertain. Per germline, CDR1 DFQATT and CDR2 SNEGSKA (reference sequence). V lost 5 bases and J 4 bases, leaving 12 bases between the germline ends. The CDR3 runs to 13 residues. This CDR3 reads CSAEDFLYNEQFF. DNA for the CDR3: TGCAGTGCTGAAGACTTCCTTTACAATGAGCAGTTCTTC.

The sample holds many counts of this clonotype. The chain links TRBV5-6 to TRBJ2-1, with a weak D call TRBD1 (6 bases). Trimming stripped 1 base from V and 1 base from J, with 12 bases between. Germline CDR1 and CDR2: SGHDT and YYEEEE. This CDR3 has 16 residues. CDR3 coding DNA: TGTGCCAGCAGCTTGCCTCAGGGGTTTTCCTACAATGAGCAGTTCTTC. Translation: CASSLPQGFSYNEQFF.

This clonotype was detected many times. The chain recombines TRBV7-8 with TRBJ2-5; TRBD2 agrees at 7 bases. Germline lookup yields CDR1 SGHVS and CDR2 FQNEAQ. The CDR3 length is 15 residues. With 1 base clipped from V and 5 bases from J, the junction kept 7 bases outside the gene matches. The chain's CDR3 is CASSLGTIGGETQYF. CDR3 nucleotides: TGTGCCAGCAGCTTAGGGACAATCGGGGGGGAGACCCAGTACTTC.

In its sample, this clonotype was seen many times. The gene calls are TRBV18 and TRBJ2-5; 7 bases are shared with TRBD1. With V trimmed by 1 base and J by 1 base, 3 bases remained unmatched. CDR3 length: 15 residues. Looked up from germline, CDR1 is KGHSH and CDR2 is LQKENI. CDR3 region: CASSPQAGGQETQYF. CDR3 in DNA: TGTGCCAGCTCACCACAAGCAGGGGGCCAAGAGACCCAGTACTTC. The complete variable domain, with remaining parts taken from reference TRBV18 and TRBJ2-5, reads NAGVMQNPRHLVRRRGQEARLRCSPMKGHSHVYWYRQLPEEGLKFMVYLQKENIIDESGMPKERFSAEFPKEGPSILRIQQVVRGDSAAYFCASSPQAGGQETQYFGPGTRLLVL.